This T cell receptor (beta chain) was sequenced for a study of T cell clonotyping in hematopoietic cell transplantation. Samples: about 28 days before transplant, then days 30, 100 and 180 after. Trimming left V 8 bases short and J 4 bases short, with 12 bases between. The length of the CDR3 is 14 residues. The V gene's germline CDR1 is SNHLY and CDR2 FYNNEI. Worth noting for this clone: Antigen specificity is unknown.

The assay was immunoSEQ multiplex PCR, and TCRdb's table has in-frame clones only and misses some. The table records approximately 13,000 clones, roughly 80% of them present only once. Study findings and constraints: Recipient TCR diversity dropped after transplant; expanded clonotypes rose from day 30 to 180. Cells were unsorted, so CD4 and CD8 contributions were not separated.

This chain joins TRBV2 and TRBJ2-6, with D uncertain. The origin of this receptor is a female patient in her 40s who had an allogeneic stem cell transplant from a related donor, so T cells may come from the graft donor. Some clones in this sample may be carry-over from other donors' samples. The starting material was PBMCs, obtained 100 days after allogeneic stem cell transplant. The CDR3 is CASGATRGANVLTF. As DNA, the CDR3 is TGTGCCAGCGGAGCAACTCGGGGGGCCAACGTCCTGACTTTC.